The next 32 T cell receptor beta chains were all read from a single sample in a study of T cells in Graves' hyperthyroidism and ophthalmopathy. TCR beta CDR3 regions were amplified from RNA. In the first-round RT-PCR of the TCR CDR3, the HTBI primer set was used. TCRdb itself ran the multiplex PCR reads through MiXCR, one entry per CDR3 protein. The sample holds 560,000 or so distinct CDR3 sequences, about 20% seen once. Sequencing used blood. The source of these receptors is a middle-aged man with Graves' ophthalmopathy.

The genes are TRBV5-1 and TRBJ2-5, with 15 bases aligning to TRBD2. The length of the CDR3 is 18 residues. Germline CDR1 SGHRS, CDR2 YFSETQ. V trimming: 3 bases; J trimming: 4 bases; junction bases outside the gene matches: 10. CDR3 region: CASSSRTSGGALGETQYF. The CDR3 bases are TGCGCCAGCAGCTCCAGGACTAGCGGGGGGGCCTTGGGAGAGACCCAGTACTTC.

This clonotype was detected many times. This sequence joins TRBV2 and TRBJ2-7; 12 nucleotides align to TRBD2. V shed 5 bases, J shed 0 bases, and the junction held 2 bases outside the gene matches. The germline V gene encodes CDR1 SNHLY and CDR2 FYNNEI. The CDR3 sequence is 15 residues long. As DNA, the CDR3 is TGTGCCAGCAGTCGGACTAGCGGGAACTCCTACGAGCAGTACTTC. This codes for CASSRTSGNSYEQYF. Full variable domain (outside the CDR3, taken from reference TRBV2 and TRBJ2-7): EPEVTQTPSHQVTQMGQEVILRCVPISNHLYFYWYRQILGQKVEFLVSFYNNEISEKSEIFDDQFSVERPDGSNFTLKIRSTKLEDSAMYFCASSRTSGNSYEQYFGPGTRLTVT.

In this sample, this clonotype turned up a few times. The chain couples TRBV7-9 to TRBJ2-2; 10 bases fit TRBD2. Germline loops: CDR1 SEHNR, CDR2 FQNEAQ (reference sequence). The CDR3 length is 17 residues. V shed 1 base, J shed 6 bases, and the junction held 8 bases outside the gene matches. The CDR3 reads CASSLETSGKVPGELFF. In nucleotides, the CDR3 is TGTGCCAGCAGCTTAGAAACTAGCGGGAAGGTTCCCGGGGAGCTGTTTTTT.

This chain uses TRBV6-2 or TRBV6-3 with TRBJ2-5, with TRBD2 matching 14 bases. After removal of 6 bases from V and 4 bases from J, the junction contained 7 bases not matched to a gene. CDR3 length: 16 amino acids. Germline loops: CDR1 MNHEY, CDR2 SVGEGT. The CDR3 loop is CASRKGLAGAGETQYF. The CDR3 region has the DNA TGTGCCAGCAGAAAGGGACTAGCGGGAGCGGGAGAGACCCAGTACTTC.

This sequence joins TRBV10-3 and TRBJ1-6, with TRBD1 matching over 10 bases. In germline, CDR1 is ENHRY, CDR2 SYGVKD. Trimming cost V 6 bases and J 9 bases; bases outside gene matches: 2. The CDR3 has 13 residues. CDR3 DNA: TGTGCCATCAGAGGGACAGGGGTTTCACCCCTCCACTTT. Amino acids: CAIRGTGVSPLHF.

This clonotype was counted at least ten times. The chain recombines TRBV6-6 with TRBJ1-1, with a tentative D call TRBD1 (5 bases). The CDR3 sequence is 14 residues long. V lost 2 bases, J lost 3 bases, and 10 bases lay in between. The germline CDR1 and CDR2 sequences are MNHNY and SVGAGI (reference sequence). The CDR3 is CASSYGAWDTEAFF. CDR3 coding DNA: TGTGCCAGCAGTTACGGGGCGTGGGACACTGAAGCTTTCTTT.

J is TRBJ2-5 and V is TRBV27; tentatively, D is TRBD1 (6 bases). The V gene lost 4 bases and the J gene lost 0 bases, with 12 bases spanning the gap. Germline V gene data show CDR1 as MNHEY and CDR2 as SMNVEV (reference sequence). The CDR3 contains 15 residues. DNA of the CDR3: TGTGCCAGCAGTTCTGGAGGACAGTACCAAGAGACCCAGTACTTC. This sequence encodes CASSSGGQYQETQYF.

This clonotype was observed at least ten times. The V gene is TRBV20-1, the J gene TRBJ2-3; D call uncertain. This CDR3 region has 15 residues. Per the germline V gene, CDR1 is DFQATT and CDR2 is SNEGSKA (reference sequence). Trimming cost V 0 bases and J 0 bases, with 10 bases left between them. CDR3 bases: TGCAGTGCTAGAGATCTAGGCGCCAGCACAGATACGCAGTATTTT. Translated: CSARDLGASTDTQYF.

In its sample, this clonotype was seen a few times. Lacking the conserved final phenylalanine or tryptophan, this CDR3 likely reflects a read error. This chain joins TRBV20-1 and TRBJ2-2; no reliable D call. The CDR3 is made up of 14 amino acids. Germline V CDR1 and CDR2: DFQATT, SNEGSKA (reference sequence). The V end was cut by 5 bases, the J end by 3 bases, with 13 bases between. For the CDR3, the DNA is TGCAGTGCTTCTTCTATGGAGTACACCGGGGAGCTGTTTTCT. Its translation is CSASSMEYTGELFS.

This clonotype came up many times. The chain couples TRBV7-9 to TRBJ1-1; D possibly corresponds to TRBD1 (5 bases). Trimming left V 1 base short and J 7 bases short, with 19 bases between. Germline assignment: CDR1 SEHNR and CDR2 FQNEAQ (reference sequence). The CDR3 totals 16 residues. The CDR3 here is CASSLGASARDDEAFF. CDR3 nucleotide sequence: TGTGCCAGCAGCTTAGGGGCTAGTGCCAGGGACGATGAAGCTTTCTTT.

This clonotype was observed a handful of times. The CDR3 loop is CATSRDIAGGETQYF. The CDR3 DNA is TGTGCCACCAGCAGAGATATAGCGGGGGGCGAGACCCAGTACTTC. The chain has TRBV15 and TRBJ2-5, with 10 bases that match TRBD2. V shed 0 bases, J shed 5 bases, and the junction held 3 bases outside the gene matches. Germline assignment: CDR1 LNHNV and CDR2 YYDKDF (reference sequence). This CDR3 has 15 residues.

Remarks on this clonotype: A clone one base away is much larger, so this may be a read error. The rearrangement links TRBV4-3 to TRBJ1-2; 7 nucleotides match TRBD1. The V gene's germline CDR1 is LGHNA and CDR2 YSLEER. This CDR3 is built from 15 residues. CDR3 sequence reads: CARSQALDRDYGYTF. CDR3 nucleotide sequence: TGCGCCAGAAGCCAAGCCCTCGACAGGGACTATGGCTACACCTTC.

The sample holds many counts of this clonotype. This chain uses TRBV9 with TRBJ2-7, with D tentatively TRBD1 or TRBD2 (5 bases each). V was trimmed by 2 bases and J by 2 bases, leaving 17 bases between them. The CDR3 spans 16 residues. The germline gives CDR1 SGDLS, CDR2 YYNGEE. CDR3 sequence reads: CASSVGPPPGTYEQYF. The CDR3, as DNA: TGTGCCAGCAGCGTGGGGCCCCCGCCGGGAACCTACGAGCAGTACTTC.

The sample holds a few counts of this clonotype. The chain combines TRBV6-1 with TRBJ1-2, with 9 bases aligning to TRBD1. The CDR3 spans 17 residues. The V gene's germline CDR1 is MNHNS and CDR2 SASEGT. V lost 1 base, J lost 4 bases, and 10 bases stayed unmatched. The CDR3 loop is CASSEELTGGLAYGYTF. In DNA, the CDR3 is TGTGCCAGCAGTGAAGAGTTAACAGGGGGCCTGGCCTATGGCTACACCTTC.

The chain employs TRBV9 and TRBJ1-4; D is uncertain. CDR1 and CDR2 from the germline V gene are SGDLS and YYNGEE. CDR3 length equals 14 residues. Trimming pared 0 bases from V and 10 bases from J, leaving 13 bases between. CDR3 region: CASSVGLNEGKLFF. CDR3 coding DNA: TGTGCCAGCAGCGTAGGACTGAATGAGGGAAAACTGTTTTTT.

This clonotype appeared many times. The rearrangement joins TRBV3-1 to TRBJ2-7, with TRBD2 matching over 8 bases. This CDR3 spans 15 amino acids. Looked up from germline, CDR1 is LGHDT and CDR2 is YNNKEL (reference sequence). The V gene end was trimmed by 4 bases and the J gene end by 5 bases; junction bases not matched to a gene: 10. CDR3 bases: TGTGCCAGCAGCCGGGGATGGAGCGGGAGTGACGAGCAGTACTTC. This gives the protein CASSRGWSGSDEQYF.

This clonotype showed up just a few times. V is TRBV3-1 and J is TRBJ2-5; D ambiguous. V lost 1 base and J 5 bases, leaving 11 bases between the germline ends. The CDR3 has 14 amino acids. Looked up from germline, CDR1 is LGHDT and CDR2 is YNNKEL (reference sequence). CDR3 loop: CASSQVGIGETQYF. The CDR3 DNA is TGTGCCAGCAGCCAAGTAGGGATCGGGGAGACCCAGTACTTC.

The rearrangement links TRBV19 to TRBJ1-2, with a weak D call TRBD1 (5 bases). The CDR3 runs to 13 residues. The germline gives CDR1 LNHDA, CDR2 SQIVND (reference sequence). V was trimmed by 7 bases and J by 8 bases, leaving 17 bases between them. Written as DNA, the CDR3 is TGTGCCAGTATGGGGCCGGGGGTTGGAGGCTACACCTTC. Amino acids: CASMGPGVGGYTF.

This clonotype was detected only once. One base away lies a much larger clone, so this may be a sequencing read error. The CDR3 loop is CASSFGKGGRQGHTF. In DNA, the CDR3 is TGTGCCAGCAGTTTTGGGAAAGGGGGGCGGCAGGGCCACACCTTC. The rearrangement joins TRBV27 to TRBJ1-2; D might be TRBD1 (6 bases). Germline CDR1 and CDR2: MNHEY and SMNVEV (reference sequence). With 3 bases removed from V and 12 bases from J, the gap between germline ends came to 23 bases. The CDR3 totals 15 residues.

The table lists this clonotype with many counts. The chain links TRBV10-3 to TRBJ2-7; either TRBD1 or TRBD2 may supply D (5 bases each). The CDR3 extends over 13 amino acids. Germline loops: CDR1 ENHRY, CDR2 SYGVKD. V lost 6 bases to trimming and J lost 3 bases, with 12 bases between them. The CDR3 coding sequence is TGTGCCATCAGCCGGGACGAGAACTACGAGCAGTACTTC. Translated: CAISRDENYEQYF.

V and J are TRBV19 and TRBJ2-1; possibly TRBD2 for D (7 bases). Germline CDR1 LNHDA, CDR2 SQIVND (reference sequence). Trimming took 5 bases from V and 0 from J, leaving 20 bases between them. The CDR3 totals 18 residues. This CDR3 is CASSSGAPGGSSYNEQFF. In nucleotides, the CDR3 is TGTGCCAGTAGTTCAGGGGCGCCGGGGGGTAGCTCCTACAATGAGCAGTTCTTC.

This clonotype was picked up many times. The genes are TRBV11-2 and TRBJ2-5; 13 bases fit TRBD2. Germline-derived CDR1 and CDR2 are SGHAT and FQNNGV. The length of the CDR3 is 17 residues. J lost 6 bases, V lost 0 bases, and 7 bases had no gene match. The CDR3 is CASSLELAGGLGKTQYF. CDR3 DNA sequence: TGTGCCAGCAGCTTAGAACTAGCGGGGGGGCTTGGGAAGACCCAGTACTTC.

In this sample, this clonotype turned up many times. The J gene is TRBJ2-2, the V gene TRBV12-3 or TRBV12-4, with a weak D call TRBD1 (5 bases). Deletions cut 1 base from V and 0 bases from J, with 6 bases between. This CDR3 has 15 amino acids. The CDR3 DNA reads as TGTGCCAGCAGTTTAGGACAGACGAACACCGGGGAGCTGTTTTTT. It specifies CASSLGQTNTGELFF.

The chain employs TRBV5-1 and TRBJ2-5; the match to TRBD1 covers 8 bases. Germline-derived CDR1 and CDR2 are SGHRS and YFSETQ. With V trimmed by 4 bases and J by 4 bases, 6 bases remained unmatched. The CDR3 has 14 amino acids. CDR3 sequence: CASSPRGQVETQYF. The DNA for the CDR3 is TGCGCCAGCAGCCCGAGGGGACAGGTAGAGACCCAGTACTTC.

This clonotype has ten or more counts. The rearrangement uses TRBV2 and TRBJ2-5; weak D call: TRBD1 (5 bases). With 6 bases removed from V and 7 bases from J, the gap between germline ends came to 18 bases. There are 14 residues in the CDR3. The germline CDR1 and CDR2 sequences are SNHLY and FYNNEI. CDR3 in DNA: TGTGCCAGCAGCACCGGCCTCCTCCAGGGGACCCAGTACTTC. Translating gives CASSTGLLQGTQYF.

The CDR3 region has the DNA TGCAGTGCCAGAACTTCAGGGGGAGTGAGTCAGCCCCAGCATTTT. Amino acid sequence: CSARTSGGVSQPQHF. The chain couples TRBV20-1 to TRBJ1-5, with 7 positions matching TRBD1. This CDR3 spans 15 amino acids. V gave up 6 bases and J gave up 6 bases; unmatched junction bases: 14. Germline CDR1 reads DFQATT; CDR2 reads SNEGSKA (reference sequence).

This clonotype turned up a few times. The chain recombines TRBV7-9 with TRBJ1-1, with D possibly TRBD1 on 6 matching bases. The V gene's germline CDR1 is SEHNR and CDR2 FQNEAQ (reference sequence). This CDR3 is 14 amino acids long. The ends were cut back, 5 bases at V and 3 bases at J, with 13 bases in the middle. The CDR3 here is CASSTQGTDTEAFF. In nucleotides, the CDR3 is TGTGCCAGCAGCACACAGGGTACGGACACTGAAGCTTTCTTT.

A remark on this clonotype: This could be a read error, since a much larger clone is one nucleotide away. The chain has TRBV7-2 and TRBJ2-2; D may be TRBD1 or TRBD2 (6 bases each). Trimming cost V 5 bases and J 3 bases, with 16 bases left between them. The germline gives CDR1 SGHTA, CDR2 FQGNSA. CDR3 length: 16 amino acids. The CDR3 bases are TGTGCCAGCAGCAAGGAGGGGGGCCGGGACACCGGGGAGCTGTTTTTT. Translating it yields CASSKEGGRDTGELFF.

The chain employs TRBV6-2 or TRBV6-3 and TRBJ1-3; D unclear. Germline V gene lookup returns CDR1 MNHEY and CDR2 SVGEGT. This CDR3 contains 15 residues. The ends were cut back, 7 bases at V and 7 bases at J, with 20 bases in the middle. CDR3 residues: CASKHDGSYWNTIYF. The CDR3, as DNA: TGTGCCAGCAAGCACGACGGGTCCTACTGGAACACCATATATTTT.

The sample holds many counts of this clonotype. The chain carries TRBV27 and TRBJ2-7, with 7 bases lining up with TRBD2. The germline gives CDR1 MNHEY, CDR2 SMNVEV (reference sequence). With 0 bases clipped from V and 4 bases from J, the junction kept 0 bases outside the gene matches. The CDR3 sequence is 13 residues long. The DNA for the CDR3 is TGTGCCAGCAGTTTATCCGGGGGGTACGAGCAGTACTTC. This encodes CASSLSGGYEQYF.

This clonotype showed up just a few times. The chain carries TRBV6-5 and TRBJ2-5, with no clear D. Germline values: CDR1 MNHEY, CDR2 SVGAGI. V dropped 0 bases and J dropped 1 base, with 12 bases sitting between them. This CDR3 contains 16 residues. The CDR3 DNA follows: TGTGCCAGCAGTTACTCCCCCGTGGGCAGCCAAGAGACCCAGTACTTC. This encodes CASSYSPVGSQETQYF.

This rearrangement joins TRBV6-2 or TRBV6-3 to TRBJ2-2; D is unclear. The CDR3 is 14 residues long. V lost 7 bases and J lost 4, with 13 bases in between. Looked up from germline, CDR1 is MNHEY and CDR2 is SVGEGT. CDR3: CASTVAPFTGELFF. Written as DNA, the CDR3 is TGTGCCAGCACGGTGGCACCCTTCACCGGGGAGCTGTTTTTT.